A single sample is the source of the 8 T cell receptor beta chains below, sequenced in a study of T cell changes during pregnancy in multiple sclerosis. The data were produced by immunoSEQ multiplex PCR, yet TCRdb's version contains in-frame clones alone and is incomplete. The table lists tens of thousands of clones, over 85% of them singletons, with 3% to 3.5% in the top ten. The sample here was peripheral blood, taken in the first trimester of pregnancy. The receptors derive from a female donor in good health, enrolled as a control in a pregnancy study.

V usage is TRBV11-2 and J usage is TRBJ2-2, with 7 bases that match TRBD2. The CDR3 covers 15 residues. Trimming removed 5 bases from V and 6 bases from J; junction bases left unmatched: 9. CDR1 SGHAT and CDR2 FQNNGV come from the germline V gene. The CDR3 sequence: CASSLQRGGAGELFF. The CDR3 coding sequence is TGTGCCAGCAGCCTCCAGCGGGGAGGGGCCGGGGAGCTGTTTTTT.

In DNA form, the CDR3 reads TGTGCCATCAGTATACAGGGGAGCTCTGGAAACACCATATATTTT. It codes for CAISIQGSSGNTIYF. The chain is built from TRBV10-3 and TRBJ1-3, with TRBD1 matching over 7 bases. The CDR3 totals 15 residues. Germline V gives CDR1 ENHRY, CDR2 SYGVKD. The V segment lost 5 bases and the J segment 0 bases; nucleotides outside the gene matches: 4.

The chain couples TRBV5-4 to TRBJ2-5; 14 nucleotides align to TRBD2. V shed 0 bases, J shed 5 bases, and the junction held 6 bases outside the gene matches. The germline V gene has CDR1 SGHNT and CDR2 YYREEE (reference sequence). The CDR3 has 17 amino acids. CDR3 bases: TGTGCCAGCAGCTTGGAGACTAGCGGGAGGGCCAAGGAGACCCAGTACTTC. This encodes CASSLETSGRAKETQYF.

The chain uses TRBV2 and TRBJ2-7; TRBD1 matches 8 bases. This CDR3 has 14 residues. V dropped 5 bases and J dropped 5; count of bases not matched to a gene: 8. CDR1 SNHLY and CDR2 FYNNEI come from the germline V gene. DNA of the CDR3: TGTGCCAGCAGTATTACGACAGGGGATAACGAGCAGTACTTC. Protein sequence: CASSITTGDNEQYF.

CDR3 region: CASSIGLAVGSKNIQYF. The CDR3 DNA is TGTGCCAGTAGTATAGGTCTAGCGGTGGGGTCAAAAAACATTCAGTACTTC. The gene calls are TRBV19 and TRBJ2-4; the match to TRBD2 covers 7 bases. This CDR3 contains 17 residues. The germline gives CDR1 LNHDA, CDR2 SQIVND (reference sequence). J lost 4 bases, V lost 1 base, and 10 bases had no gene match.

The V gene is TRBV5-1, the J gene TRBJ2-7; 15 bases line up with TRBD2. CDR3 length equals 14 residues. After removal of 7 bases from V and 6 bases from J, the junction contained 5 bases not matched to a gene. Germline-derived CDR1 and CDR2 are SGHRS and YFSETQ. The CDR3 DNA follows: TGCGCCAGCGTTTCGGGACTAGCGGGAGGCGAGCAGTACTTC. This gives the protein CASVSGLAGGEQYF.

The chain has TRBV2 and TRBJ1-6; 7 nucleotides line up with TRBD1. This CDR3 contains 14 residues. From germline, CDR1 is SNHLY and CDR2 FYNNEI. Germline trimming cut 6 bases from V and 9 bases from J; bases unmatched to any gene: 8. The CDR3: CASRPGQTRSPLHF. CDR3 coding DNA: TGTGCCAGCAGGCCGGGACAGACACGTTCACCCCTCCACTTT.

Only a few counts were recorded for this clone. The V gene is TRBV5-1, the J gene TRBJ2-7; 10 bases align to TRBD1. This CDR3 is 15 amino acids long. The germline CDR1 and CDR2 sequences are SGHRS and YFSETQ. Trimming cost V 0 bases and J 2 bases; bases outside gene matches: 2. CDR3 sequence reads: CASSLAGTGAYEQYF. In DNA form, the CDR3 reads TGCGCCAGCAGCTTGGCCGGGACAGGGGCCTACGAGCAGTACTTC.